The rows below give T cell receptor beta chains drawn from one sample of a study of spatial heterogeneity in lung cancer. Each CDR3 protein is one row after TCRdb ran MiXCR on the 5' RACE reads. This table has 43,000 or so distinct CDR3 sequences, approximately 6.8% appearing once. The sample was PBMCs, taken at surgery. The receptor set was obtained from a female donor with early-stage non-small cell lung cancer. The CDR3 runs from the conserved cysteine through the conserved F or W. D genes are given only for firm matches. A clone size is listed for some rows: how often the clone was seen (once, few, many), or a class if it is expanded.

d_call: NA
clone_size: many
j_call: TRBJ2-7
v_call: TRBV5-1
cdr3_nt: TGCGCCAGCAGCTTGATTGGGGTGAGCGCCGAGCAGTACTTC
cdr3_aa: CASSLIGVSAEQYF

d_call: NA
clone_size: NA
j_call: TRBJ1-1
v_call: TRBV19
cdr3_nt: TGTGCCAGTAGTATCCGCAGGGCCGAGGCTTTCTTT
cdr3_aa: CASSIRRAEAFF

d_call: NA
clone_size: many
j_call: TRBJ2-7
v_call: TRBV6-5
cdr3_nt: TGTGCCAGCACCAATTCGGGACGGGGCTTCGAGCAGTACTTC
cdr3_aa: CASTNSGRGFEQYF

d_call: TRBD1
clone_size: many
j_call: TRBJ2-7
v_call: TRBV9
cdr3_nt: TGTGCCAGCAGCCCGGGGGGACAGGGCCGCGAGCAGTACTTC
cdr3_aa: CASSPGGQGREQYF

d_call: TRBD1
clone_size: few
j_call: TRBJ1-4
v_call: TRBV7-8
cdr3_nt: TGTGCCAGCAGCTTAGGGCAGGGACAGGGAGAAAAACTGTTTTTT
cdr3_aa: CASSLGQGQGEKLFF

d_call: NA
clone_size: NA
j_call: TRBJ2-3
v_call: TRBV20-1
cdr3_nt: TGCAGTGCTAGTCGGGGGCTTGGCACAGATACGCAGTATTTT
cdr3_aa: CSASRGLGTDTQYF

d_call: NA
clone_size: few
j_call: TRBJ2-7
v_call: TRBV20-1
cdr3_nt: TGCAGTGCTAGAGGGGACGGCCGGAAAAACGAGCAGTACTTC
cdr3_aa: CSARGDGRKNEQYF

d_call: TRBD1
clone_size: NA
j_call: TRBJ1-5
v_call: TRBV12-3/TRBV12-4
cdr3_nt: TGTGCCAGCAGTACCCATTGGGACAGGGAAAAACAGCCCCAGCATTTT
cdr3_aa: CASSTHWDREKQPQHF

d_call: NA
clone_size: many
j_call: TRBJ2-1
v_call: TRBV3-1
cdr3_nt: TGTGCCAGCAGCCACCAGGGATTAGGTTCCTACAATGAGCAGTTCTTC
cdr3_aa: CASSHQGLGSYNEQFF

d_call: NA
clone_size: many
j_call: TRBJ1-3
v_call: TRBV6-1
cdr3_nt: TGTGCCAGCGGCGGACAGAGTTATGGAAACACTATATATTTT
cdr3_aa: CASGGQSYGNTIYF

d_call: NA
clone_size: many
j_call: TRBJ2-7
v_call: TRBV7-9
cdr3_nt: TGTGCCAGCAGCTTAGCCCGGGGGACTGTCGAGCAGTACTTC
cdr3_aa: CASSLARGTVEQYF

d_call: NA
clone_size: many
j_call: TRBJ1-3
v_call: TRBV7-3
cdr3_nt: TGTGCCAGCATCGTTAGACGGACATTCTCTGGAAACACCATATATTTT
cdr3_aa: CASIVRRTFSGNTIYF

d_call: TRBD2
clone_size: many
j_call: TRBJ2-3
v_call: TRBV7-2
cdr3_nt: TGTGCCAGCAGCACCGCGGGACTAGCGGGGGGGCCTGGCACAGATACGCAGTATTTT
cdr3_aa: CASSTAGLAGGPGTDTQYF

d_call: NA
clone_size: many
j_call: TRBJ1-1
v_call: TRBV29-1
cdr3_nt: TGCAGCGTTGAAGGCTCGCTCGGAGAAACTGAAGCTTTCTTT
cdr3_aa: CSVEGSLGETEAFF

d_call: NA
clone_size: many
j_call: TRBJ2-7
v_call: TRBV27
cdr3_nt: TGTGCCAGCAGTTCGCCCACGGTAACGGGGAGCTACGAGCAGTACTTC
cdr3_aa: CASSSPTVTGSYEQYF

d_call: NA
clone_size: few
j_call: TRBJ2-7
v_call: TRBV18
cdr3_nt: TGTGCCAGCTCACCACGGCCGGCAGGGACCTACTACGAGCAGTACTTC
cdr3_aa: CASSPRPAGTYYEQYF

d_call: NA
clone_size: many
j_call: TRBJ1-5
v_call: TRBV12-3/TRBV12-4
cdr3_nt: TGTGCCAGCAGTCCCGGGACACAAAATCAGCCCCAGCATTTT
cdr3_aa: CASSPGTQNQPQHF

d_call: NA
clone_size: many
j_call: TRBJ1-5
v_call: TRBV4-3
cdr3_nt: TGCGCCAGCAGCCAAGATGGTGAGGGCTATCAGCCCCAGCATTTT
cdr3_aa: CASSQDGEGYQPQHF

d_call: NA
clone_size: few
j_call: TRBJ1-4
v_call: TRBV7-2
cdr3_nt: TGTGCCAGCAGCTTAGCCTCTTTGGGGTCGGCTAATGAAAAACTGTTTTTT
cdr3_aa: CASSLASLGSANEKLFF

d_call: NA
clone_size: many
j_call: TRBJ1-2
v_call: TRBV14
cdr3_nt: TGTGCCAGCAGCCGGGACAAAAACTATGGCTACACCTTC
cdr3_aa: CASSRDKNYGYTF

d_call: NA
clone_size: few
j_call: TRBJ1-1
v_call: TRBV7-9
cdr3_nt: TGTGCCAGCAGCCCCGGGGATGGGTTGGGTGAAGCTTTCTTT
cdr3_aa: CASSPGDGLGEAFF

d_call: NA
clone_size: many
j_call: TRBJ2-5
v_call: TRBV5-1
cdr3_nt: TGCGCCAGCAGCTTATCCGGGAACGATGAGACCCAGTACTTC
cdr3_aa: CASSLSGNDETQYF

d_call: TRBD2
clone_size: NA
j_call: TRBJ2-3
v_call: TRBV7-9
cdr3_nt: TGTGCCAGCAGCCCTTGGACTAGCGGGGGCCCTATCACAGATACGCAGTATTTT
cdr3_aa: CASSPWTSGGPITDTQYF

d_call: TRBD1
clone_size: many
j_call: TRBJ2-7
v_call: TRBV20-1
cdr3_nt: TGCAGTGCTTACAGCCGGGACAGGGGAACCTACGAGCAGTACTTC
cdr3_aa: CSAYSRDRGTYEQYF

d_call: TRBD1
clone_size: few
j_call: TRBJ2-6
v_call: TRBV7-9
cdr3_nt: TGTGCCAGCAGCTCGGACAGGGCCGGGGCCAACGTCCTGACTTTC
cdr3_aa: CASSSDRAGANVLTF

d_call: NA
clone_size: many
j_call: TRBJ2-2
v_call: TRBV15
cdr3_nt: TGTGCCACCGAGGACACCGGGGAGCTGTTTTTT
cdr3_aa: CATEDTGELFF

d_call: NA
clone_size: many
j_call: TRBJ2-3
v_call: TRBV2
cdr3_nt: TGTGCCAGCAGTGAAGCGCTGAGGGGATCAGATACGCAGTATTTT
cdr3_aa: CASSEALRGSDTQYF

d_call: TRBD1
clone_size: many
j_call: TRBJ2-5
v_call: TRBV7-2
cdr3_nt: TGTGCCAGCAGCTTTACATCAGGGGGCCCTCAAGAGACCCAGTACTTC
cdr3_aa: CASSFTSGGPQETQYF

d_call: NA
clone_size: many
j_call: TRBJ2-2
v_call: TRBV7-2
cdr3_nt: TGTGCCAGCAGCTTAGCTTTGGTGAACACCGGGGAGCTGTTTTTT
cdr3_aa: CASSLALVNTGELFF

d_call: NA
clone_size: many
j_call: TRBJ2-2
v_call: TRBV29-1
cdr3_nt: TGCAGCGGTGGTCATGCGAACACCGGGGAGCTGTTTTTT
cdr3_aa: CSGGHANTGELFF

d_call: TRBD2
clone_size: many
j_call: TRBJ2-3
v_call: TRBV12-3/TRBV12-4
cdr3_nt: TGTGCCAGCACCCAGCGGGGTGATAGCACAGATACGCAGTATTTT
cdr3_aa: CASTQRGDSTDTQYF

d_call: TRBD2
clone_size: many
j_call: TRBJ2-3
v_call: TRBV6-2/TRBV6-3
cdr3_nt: TGTGCCAGCAGCCAAGGACTAGCGGGGAGCACAGATACGCAGTATTTT
cdr3_aa: CASSQGLAGSTDTQYF

d_call: TRBD1
clone_size: few
j_call: TRBJ1-2
v_call: TRBV28
cdr3_nt: TGTGCCAGCAGACCCGGACAGGGGGGTAGGGGCTACACCTTC
cdr3_aa: CASRPGQGGRGYTF

d_call: NA
clone_size: few
j_call: TRBJ2-2
v_call: TRBV6-4
cdr3_nt: TGTGCCAGCAGTCAGGACCCCTCAGGGAGATACACCGGGGAGCTGTTTTTT
cdr3_aa: CASSQDPSGRYTGELFF